This is a list of T cell receptor beta chains from one sample in a study of blood T cells in healthy people across ages. One entry per CDR3 protein, called by TCRdb with MiXCR from the 5' RACE reads. The sample lists more than 1.4 million distinct CDR3 sequences; 42% were seen once. What was sequenced was blood. The receptor set was obtained from a woman aged 18-30 years in good health. CDR3s include the opening cysteine and the closing phenylalanine or tryptophan. Each record gives: CDR3 protein, CDR3 DNA, V gene, D gene, J gene, clone size. D genes are given only for firm matches. Only some rows state a clone size, as once, few, many or a class for expanded clones.

cdr3_aa: CASSFGTGRGGYTF
cdr3_nt: TGTGCCAGCAGTTTCGGGACAGGGCGGGGTGGCTACACCTTC
v_call: TRBV27
d_call: TRBD1
j_call: TRBJ1-2
clone_size: once

cdr3_aa: CASSLGTGGMNEQFF
cdr3_nt: TGTGCCAGCAGCCTGGGGACAGGGGGGATGAATGAGCAGTTCTTC
v_call: TRBV9
d_call: TRBD1
j_call: TRBJ2-1
clone_size: few

cdr3_aa: CATQAGTGRETQYF
cdr3_nt: TGTGCCACCCAGGCCGGGACAGGGAGAGAGACCCAGTACTTC
v_call: TRBV24-1
d_call: TRBD1
j_call: TRBJ2-5
clone_size: NA

cdr3_aa: CASSFSTSGGTDTQYF
cdr3_nt: TGCGCCAGCAGCTTTTCGACTAGCGGGGGCACAGATACGCAGTATTTT
v_call: TRBV5-1
d_call: TRBD2
j_call: TRBJ2-3
clone_size: few

cdr3_aa: CSVSPRLLAETQYF
cdr3_nt: TGCAGCGTTTCCCCACGGCTCCTCGCCGAGACCCAGTACTTC
v_call: TRBV29-1
d_call: NA
j_call: TRBJ2-5
clone_size: few

cdr3_aa: CASSLGQEGYTF
cdr3_nt: TGTGCCAGCAGCCTGGGACAAGAAGGCTACACCTTC
v_call: TRBV7-9
d_call: NA
j_call: TRBJ1-2
clone_size: many

cdr3_aa: CASRTVKNEQFF
cdr3_nt: TGTGCCAGCAGGACGGTGAAAAATGAGCAGTTCTTC
v_call: TRBV2
d_call: NA
j_call: TRBJ2-1
clone_size: few

cdr3_aa: CAISQGPATGGQGGYTF
cdr3_nt: TGCGCCATCAGTCAGGGTCCCGCGACAGGGGGGCAAGGTGGCTACACCTTC
v_call: TRBV10-2
d_call: TRBD1
j_call: TRBJ1-2
clone_size: NA

cdr3_aa: CSVWTGKLFDGYTF
cdr3_nt: TGCAGCGTGTGGACAGGGAAGTTATTCGATGGCTACACCTTC
v_call: TRBV29-1
d_call: TRBD1
j_call: TRBJ1-2
clone_size: NA

cdr3_aa: CASNRRGPTDTQYF
cdr3_nt: TGTGCCAGCAATCGGCGGGGACCCACAGATACGCAGTATTTT
v_call: TRBV12-3/TRBV12-4
d_call: NA
j_call: TRBJ2-3
clone_size: NA